The clone carrying this T cell receptor beta chain was recorded many times. Its antigen is as yet unknown. The data originate from a study of molecular identifiers for immune sequencing clone quantification. General study findings and limits: Jurkat TCR RNA spiked in from one cell could reportedly be detected among 900,000 or so naive cells. Highly expanded clone sizes could be underestimated by identical TCR molecules sharing a barcode.

Using a CD8+CD4-CCR7+CD45RA+ phenotype, naive CD8 T cells were sorted. TCRdb ran MiXCR on the PCR reads and lists one entry per CDR3 protein. This sample carries around 460,000 distinct CDR3 sequences, about a fifth of them seen once, and the ten largest clones take about 0.84%. The clonotype comes from a human donor in good health. Some libraries in this study had Jurkat cell RNA spiked in. Sequenced sample: naive CD8+ T cells from blood, with Jurkat cell RNA spiked in. Subset in this sample: FACS-sorted CD8+CD4-CCR7+CD45RA+ naive T cells.

CDR3 residues: CASREPTAGGPDTQYF. The CDR3 DNA is TGTGCCAGCAGGGAACCCACAGCGGGGGGGCCAGATACGCAGTATTTT. The rearrangement uses TRBV2 and TRBJ2-3; 10 nucleotides agree with TRBD2. This CDR3 has 16 amino acids. CDR1 SNHLY and CDR2 FYNNEI come from the germline V gene. J lost 4 bases, V lost 6 bases, and 10 bases had no gene match.